This T cell receptor (beta chain) appears in the sequencing data of a study of T cells after yellow fever vaccination (dated by TCRdb to the late 2010s). Study-level background: Libraries from fractions with low cell numbers were prepared with the SMART-Seq v4 Ultra Low Input RNA kit. To follow T-cell clones before and after primary and booster YFV17D yellow fever vaccination, bulk TCR alpha and beta repertoires were sequenced over time. Two healthy male donors made up the cohort, one aged 18 to 29 years and the other aged 30 to 40 years. Blood was drawn at multiple timepoints before and after primary and secondary immunization, with bulk PBMC replicates and cell subsets isolated. Results and caveats for the whole study, not just this receptor: A small fraction of clonotypes appeared in both the CD4 and CD8 compartments, likely as a result of convergent recombination. Compared with the primary T-cell response, the secondary T-cell response was faster but weaker, reaching its peak on day 5 rather than on day 15. Most clones expanded after primary vaccination were re-detected after the booster (almost 97% of CD4 and approximately 89% of CD8), suggesting broad memory maintenance. Computational filtering was needed because FACS-sorted repertoires could contain abundant contaminating clonotypes from the bulk population. Only a couple of donors were included in the study, so the extent to which the findings can be generalized is limited.

The treatment or condition label on this specimen signifies: live attenuated yellow fever vaccine strain. At every blood-draw timepoint, two biological replicates of bulk PBMCs were collected. A standard Ficoll-Paque protocol was used to isolate PBMCs from peripheral blood. TriZol was used to extract RNA from bulk PBMCs, CD4 and CD8 fractions, and dextramer-positive and dextramer-negative fractions. CDR1 and CDR2, looked up from the germline V gene, are SGHAT and FQNNGV. Ends trimmed: V by 2 bases, J by 4 bases; bases unmatched to a gene: 12. Counted from cysteine to phenylalanine, this CDR3 has 18 amino acids. Only the CDR3 DNA is retained, 54 bases long and in frame from the first base. Sequencing relied on an Illumina NovaSeq 6000. TCR cDNA was synthesized by 5'RACE template switching, through which a universal primer site and unique molecular identifiers were introduced. Priming of cDNA synthesis was performed from both the TCR alpha and TCR beta constant segments. Library amplification used two PCR steps, and the second PCR step added sample barcodes and sequencing adapters. Sequencing of the libraries was done on either Illumina HiSeq 2500 (2x100 bp) or NovaSeq (2x150 bp). The paper's processing steps were these. Demultiplexing of reads and collapsing into UMI consensus sequences were performed with MIGEC, and V(D)J alignment was carried out with MiXCR. Vaccine-responding clonotypes were defined with edgeR using replicate PBMC samples, requiring FDR below 0.01 and a log2 fold change above 5 up to day 15. Bulk clonotypes were assigned CD4 or CD8 identity according to which sequenced CD4 or CD8 repertoire held them at higher abundance. TCRdb reran the public reads through fastp at Q25 and MiXCR, keeping productive beta chains. Rows with a matching CDR3 protein are joined into one entry that keeps the most common DNA and genes. The V and J calls and clone size come from TCRdb's table, not from the authors' own analysis. This sample lists 300,000 to 400,000 distinct CDR3 sequences; 3% to 4.5% were detected once. 24% of the sample is held by the ten biggest clonotypes.

This clonotype was observed a few times. Its antigen target is currently unknown. No base quality values were provided; no much bigger clone lies one nucleotide off. This chain joins TRBV11-2 to TRBJ2-1, with 9 junctional bases fitting TRBD2. This clonotype was obtained from a man younger than 35 who received the YFV17D yellow fever vaccine. The material sequenced was PBMCs, taken 5 days after the yellow fever booster vaccination. The DNA is as follows: TGTGCCAGCAGCTTATTTTGGGCTAGCGGGGCGCGATACAATGAGCAGTTCTTC. This codes for CASSLFWASGARYNEQFF.